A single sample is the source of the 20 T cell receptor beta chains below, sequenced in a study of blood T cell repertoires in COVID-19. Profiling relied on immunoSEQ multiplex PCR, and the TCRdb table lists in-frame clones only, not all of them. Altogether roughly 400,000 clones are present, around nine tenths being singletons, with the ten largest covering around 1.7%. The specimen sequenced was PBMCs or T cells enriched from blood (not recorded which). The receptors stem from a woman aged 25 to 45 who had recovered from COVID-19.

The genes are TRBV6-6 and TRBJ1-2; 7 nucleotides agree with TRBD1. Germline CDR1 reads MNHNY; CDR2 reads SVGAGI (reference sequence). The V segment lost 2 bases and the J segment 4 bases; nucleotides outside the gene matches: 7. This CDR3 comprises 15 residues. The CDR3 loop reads CASSYPGTDPYGYTF. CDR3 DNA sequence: TGTGCCAGCAGTTACCCTGGGACAGATCCCTATGGCTACACCTTC.

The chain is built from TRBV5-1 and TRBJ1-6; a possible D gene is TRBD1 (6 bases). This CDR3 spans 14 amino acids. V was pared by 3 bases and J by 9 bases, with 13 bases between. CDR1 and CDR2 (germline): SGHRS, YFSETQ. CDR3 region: CASSSTGQGSPLHF. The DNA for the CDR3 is TGCGCCAGCAGCTCGACAGGTCAGGGTTCACCCCTCCACTTT.

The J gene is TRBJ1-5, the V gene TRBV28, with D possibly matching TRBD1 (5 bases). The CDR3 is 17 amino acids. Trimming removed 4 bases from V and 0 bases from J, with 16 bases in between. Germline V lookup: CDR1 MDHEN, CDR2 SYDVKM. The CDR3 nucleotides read TGTGCCAGCAGTTCCGAATCACAGGAACCTAGCAATCAGCCCCAGCATTTT. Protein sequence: CASSSESQEPSNQPQHF.

The CDR3 region is CASSIGQGGEQYF. The CDR3 coding sequence is TGTGCCAGTAGTATAGGTCAGGGCGGCGAGCAGTACTTC. The chain combines TRBV19 with TRBJ2-7, with D tentatively TRBD1 (5 bases). This CDR3 region has 13 residues. Trimming took off 1 base at V and 6 bases at J, with 10 bases between the two ends. CDR1 and CDR2 from the germline V gene are LNHDA and SQIVND (reference sequence).

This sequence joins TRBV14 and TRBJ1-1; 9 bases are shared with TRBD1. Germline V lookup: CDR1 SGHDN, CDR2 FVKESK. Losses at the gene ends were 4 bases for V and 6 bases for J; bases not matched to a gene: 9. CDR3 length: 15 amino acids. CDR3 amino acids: CASSPYGTGLSEAFF. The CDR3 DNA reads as TGTGCCAGCAGCCCTTACGGGACAGGGCTTTCTGAAGCTTTCTTT.

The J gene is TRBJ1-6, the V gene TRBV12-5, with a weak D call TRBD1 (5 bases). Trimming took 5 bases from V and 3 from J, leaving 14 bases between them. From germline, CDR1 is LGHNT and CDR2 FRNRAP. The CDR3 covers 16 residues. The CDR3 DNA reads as TGTGCTAGTGGTCCAGGCGGGACTGTCTATAATTCACCCCTCCACTTT. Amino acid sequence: CASGPGGTVYNSPLHF.

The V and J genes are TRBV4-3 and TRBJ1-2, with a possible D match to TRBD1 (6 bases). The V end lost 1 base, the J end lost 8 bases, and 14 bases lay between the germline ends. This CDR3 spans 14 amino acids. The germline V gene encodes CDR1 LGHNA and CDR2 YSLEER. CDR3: CASSQVWGHGGYTF. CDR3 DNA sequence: TGCGCCAGCAGCCAAGTATGGGGGCACGGGGGCTACACCTTC.

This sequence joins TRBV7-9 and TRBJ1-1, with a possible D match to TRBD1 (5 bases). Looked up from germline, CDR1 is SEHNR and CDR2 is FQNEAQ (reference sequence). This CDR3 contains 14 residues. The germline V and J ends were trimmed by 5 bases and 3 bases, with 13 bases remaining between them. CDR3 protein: CASSPRQRHTEAFF. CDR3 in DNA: TGTGCCAGCAGCCCCCGACAGCGACACACTGAAGCTTTCTTT. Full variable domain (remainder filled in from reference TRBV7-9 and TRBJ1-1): DTGVSQNPRHKITKRGQNVTFRCDPISEHNRLYWYRQTLGQGPEFLTYFQNEAQLEKSRLLSDRFSAERPKGSFSTLEIQRTEQGDSAMYLCASSPRQRHTEAFFGQGTRLTVV.

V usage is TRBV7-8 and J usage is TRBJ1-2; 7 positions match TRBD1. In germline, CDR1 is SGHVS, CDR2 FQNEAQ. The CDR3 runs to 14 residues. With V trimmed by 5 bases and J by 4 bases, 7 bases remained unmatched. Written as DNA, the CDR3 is TGTGCCAGCAGCCCACGGGACAGCCCCTATGGCTACACCTTC. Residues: CASSPRDSPYGYTF.

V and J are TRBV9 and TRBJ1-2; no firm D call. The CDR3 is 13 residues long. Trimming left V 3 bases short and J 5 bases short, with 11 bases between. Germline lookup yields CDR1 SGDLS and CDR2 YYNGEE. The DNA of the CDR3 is TGTGCCAGCAGCGGGACTAACCCTTATGGCTACACCTTC. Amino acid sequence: CASSGTNPYGYTF.

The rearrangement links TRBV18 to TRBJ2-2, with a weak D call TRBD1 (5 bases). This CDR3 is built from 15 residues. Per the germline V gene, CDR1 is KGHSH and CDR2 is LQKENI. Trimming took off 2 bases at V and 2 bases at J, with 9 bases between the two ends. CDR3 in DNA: TGTGCCAGCTCACCATTAACAGGAAACACCGGGGAGCTGTTTTTT. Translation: CASSPLTGNTGELFF.

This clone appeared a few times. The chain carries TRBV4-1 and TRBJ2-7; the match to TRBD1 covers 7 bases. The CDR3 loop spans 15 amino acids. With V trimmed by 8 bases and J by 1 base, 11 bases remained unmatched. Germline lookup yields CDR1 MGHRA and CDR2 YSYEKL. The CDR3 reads CASGHSQGLSYEQYF. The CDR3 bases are TGCGCCAGCGGACATTCACAGGGGTTGTCCTACGAGCAGTACTTC.

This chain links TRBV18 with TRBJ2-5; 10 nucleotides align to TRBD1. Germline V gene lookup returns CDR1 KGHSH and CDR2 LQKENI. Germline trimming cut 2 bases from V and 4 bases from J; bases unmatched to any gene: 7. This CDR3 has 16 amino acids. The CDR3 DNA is TGTGCCAGCTCACCAGGAGTGGGACAGGGGACAGAGACCCAGTACTTC. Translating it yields CASSPGVGQGTETQYF. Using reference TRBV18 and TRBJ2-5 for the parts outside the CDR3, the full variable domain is NAGVMQNPRHLVRRRGQEARLRCSPMKGHSHVYWYRQLPEEGLKFMVYLQKENIIDESGMPKERFSAEFPKEGPSILRIQQVVRGDSAAYFCASSPGVGQGTETQYFGPGTRLLVL.

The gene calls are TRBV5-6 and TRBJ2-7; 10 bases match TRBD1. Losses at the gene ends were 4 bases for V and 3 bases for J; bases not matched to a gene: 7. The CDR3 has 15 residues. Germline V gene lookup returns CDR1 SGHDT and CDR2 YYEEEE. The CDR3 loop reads CASSPRGQGFYEQYF. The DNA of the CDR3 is TGTGCCAGCAGCCCACGGGGACAGGGGTTCTACGAGCAGTACTTC.

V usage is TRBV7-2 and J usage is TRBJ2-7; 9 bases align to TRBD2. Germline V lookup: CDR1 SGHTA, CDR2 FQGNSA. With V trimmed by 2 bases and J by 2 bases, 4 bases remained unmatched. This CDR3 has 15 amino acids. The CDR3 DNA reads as TGTGCCAGCAGCTTAATCTTAGCGGGGGCCTACGAGCAGTACTTC. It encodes CASSLILAGAYEQYF.

CDR3 sequence reads: CASSDSRGQSYEQYF. CDR3 DNA sequence: TGCGCCAGCAGTGACTCCCGGGGACAGTCATACGAGCAGTACTTC. This chain uses TRBV5-1 with TRBJ2-7; 7 nucleotides agree with TRBD1. V gave up 5 bases and J gave up 4 bases; unmatched junction bases: 12. CDR3 length: 15 residues. Germline CDR1 SGHRS, CDR2 YFSETQ.

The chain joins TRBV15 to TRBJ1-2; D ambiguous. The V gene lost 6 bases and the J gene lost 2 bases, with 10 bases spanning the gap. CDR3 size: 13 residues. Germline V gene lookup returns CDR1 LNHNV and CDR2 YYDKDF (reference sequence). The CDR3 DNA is TGTGCCACCAGGGCAGGAAGGAACTATGGCTACACCTTC. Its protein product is CATRAGRNYGYTF.

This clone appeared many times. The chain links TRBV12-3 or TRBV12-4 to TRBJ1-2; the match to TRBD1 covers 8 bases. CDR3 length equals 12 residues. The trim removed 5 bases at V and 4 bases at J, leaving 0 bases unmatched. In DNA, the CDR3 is TGTGCCAGCAGTGACAGGGGCTATGGCTACACCTTC. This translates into CASSDRGYGYTF.

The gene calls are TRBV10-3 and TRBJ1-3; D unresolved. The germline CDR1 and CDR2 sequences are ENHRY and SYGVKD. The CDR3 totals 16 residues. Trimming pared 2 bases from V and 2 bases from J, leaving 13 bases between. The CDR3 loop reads CAISEEVSRPGNTIYF. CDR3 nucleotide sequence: TGTGCCATCAGTGAGGAGGTCAGCCGACCTGGAAACACCATATATTTT.

Here the CDR3 DNA reads TGTGCCTGGAATAAACAGGGGGGTCAGCCCCAGCATTTT. It encodes CAWNKQGGQPQHF. This chain uses TRBV30 with TRBJ1-5; 8 nucleotides agree with TRBD1. This CDR3 is 13 amino acids long. Germline lookup yields CDR1 GTSNPN and CDR2 SVGIG (reference sequence). V was pared by 4 bases and J by 6 bases, with 5 bases of the junction left unmatched.